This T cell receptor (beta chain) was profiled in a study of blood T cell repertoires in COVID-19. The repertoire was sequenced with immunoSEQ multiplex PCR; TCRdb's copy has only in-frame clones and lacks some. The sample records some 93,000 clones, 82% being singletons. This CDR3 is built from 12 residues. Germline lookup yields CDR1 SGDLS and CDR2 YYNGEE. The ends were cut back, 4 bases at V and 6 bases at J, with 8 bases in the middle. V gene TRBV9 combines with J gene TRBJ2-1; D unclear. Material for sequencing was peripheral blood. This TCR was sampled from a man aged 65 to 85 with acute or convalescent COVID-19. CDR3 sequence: CASSPLPNEQFF. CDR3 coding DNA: TGTGCCAGCAGCCCTCTACCCAATGAGCAGTTCTTC.